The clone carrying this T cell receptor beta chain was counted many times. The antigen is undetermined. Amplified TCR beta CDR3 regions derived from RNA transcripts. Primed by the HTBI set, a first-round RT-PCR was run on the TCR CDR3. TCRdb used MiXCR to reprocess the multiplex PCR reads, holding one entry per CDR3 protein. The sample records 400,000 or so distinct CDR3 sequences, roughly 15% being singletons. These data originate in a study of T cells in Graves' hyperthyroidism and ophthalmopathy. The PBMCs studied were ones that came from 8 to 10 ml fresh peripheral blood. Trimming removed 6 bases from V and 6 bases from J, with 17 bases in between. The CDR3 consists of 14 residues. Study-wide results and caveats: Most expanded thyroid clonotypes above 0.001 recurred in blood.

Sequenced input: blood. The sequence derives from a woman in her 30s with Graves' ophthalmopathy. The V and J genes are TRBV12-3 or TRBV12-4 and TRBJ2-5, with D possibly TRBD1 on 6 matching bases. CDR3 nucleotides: TGTGCCAGCAGACAATACAGGGATGGGAAGACCCAGTACTTC. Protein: CASRQYRDGKTQYF.